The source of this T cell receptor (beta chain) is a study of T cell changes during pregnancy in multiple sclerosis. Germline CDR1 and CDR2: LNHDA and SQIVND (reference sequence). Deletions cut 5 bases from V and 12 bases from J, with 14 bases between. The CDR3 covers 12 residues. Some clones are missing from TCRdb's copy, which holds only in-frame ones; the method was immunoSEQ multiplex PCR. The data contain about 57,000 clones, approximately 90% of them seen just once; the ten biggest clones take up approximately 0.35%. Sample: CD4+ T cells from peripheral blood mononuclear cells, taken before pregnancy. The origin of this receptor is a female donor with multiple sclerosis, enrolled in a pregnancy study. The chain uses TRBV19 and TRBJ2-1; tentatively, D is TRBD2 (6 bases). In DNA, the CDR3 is TGTGCCAGTAGTGGACTAATGGTGGGGCAGTTCTTC. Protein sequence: CASSGLMVGQFF.